Listed below are T cell receptor beta chains from one sample, sequenced in a study of blood T cell repertoires in COVID-19. Assay used: immunoSEQ multiplex PCR; TCRdb lists only in-frame clones, some missing. The sample comprises about 210,000 clones, almost 85% of which are singletons, and 2.4% rests with the top ten. Sequencing was done on a sample of peripheral blood. The source is a woman in her sixties or seventies with COVID-19, enrolled during active disease. CDR3s include the opening cysteine and the closing phenylalanine or tryptophan. Fields, in order: D gene, clone size, J gene, V gene, CDR3 DNA, CDR3 protein. D genes are given only for firm matches. Some rows have no size entry. The others give once, few or many, or a class for an expanded clone.

d_call: NA
clone_size: once
j_call: TRBJ2-7
v_call: TRBV2
cdr3_nt: TGTGCCAGCATTAATAGCGACTACGAGCAGTACTTC
cdr3_aa: CASINSDYEQYF

d_call: NA
clone_size: NA
j_call: TRBJ1-2
v_call: TRBV3-1/TRBV3-2
cdr3_nt: TGTGCCAGCAGCCAAGATTCCGCCGGGAACTATGGCTACACCTTC
cdr3_aa: CASSQDSAGNYGYTF

d_call: NA
clone_size: NA
j_call: TRBJ1-2
v_call: TRBV19
cdr3_nt: TGTGCCAGTAGTCCCACGGGGGGGGCTGGCTACACCTTC
cdr3_aa: CASSPTGGAGYTF

d_call: NA
clone_size: NA
j_call: TRBJ1-4
v_call: TRBV5-1
cdr3_nt: TGCGCCAGCAGCCCGGGGGGCGGTGACGGTGAAAAACTGTTTTTT
cdr3_aa: CASSPGGGDGEKLFF

d_call: TRBD1
clone_size: NA
j_call: TRBJ2-3
v_call: TRBV2
cdr3_nt: TGTGCCAGCAGCCTCAGAGGGACAGACACAGATACGCAGTATTTT
cdr3_aa: CASSLRGTDTDTQYF

d_call: NA
clone_size: NA
j_call: TRBJ1-5
v_call: TRBV30
cdr3_nt: TGTGCCTGGAGTAAGGAGAACATAGATCAGCCCCAGCATTTT
cdr3_aa: CAWSKENIDQPQHF

d_call: NA
clone_size: NA
j_call: TRBJ2-5
v_call: TRBV15
cdr3_nt: TGTGCCACCAGCAGAGATAAAGGGGCTTGGGAGACCCAGTACTTC
cdr3_aa: CATSRDKGAWETQYF

d_call: NA
clone_size: NA
j_call: TRBJ2-1
v_call: TRBV6-2/TRBV6-3
cdr3_nt: TGTGCCAGCAGTTCCCGACAGGCGAGCTCCTACAATGAGCAGTTCTTC
cdr3_aa: CASSSRQASSYNEQFF

d_call: NA
clone_size: few
j_call: TRBJ2-3
v_call: TRBV27
cdr3_nt: TGTGCCAGCAGTATAACAAACCGGGACATTAGCACAGATACGCAGTATTTT
cdr3_aa: CASSITNRDISTDTQYF

d_call: TRBD1
clone_size: NA
j_call: TRBJ2-1
v_call: TRBV24-1
cdr3_nt: TGTGCCACCAGTGACCAGAGGACAGGGGACGAGCAGTTCTTC
cdr3_aa: CATSDQRTGDEQFF

d_call: NA
clone_size: NA
j_call: TRBJ1-6
v_call: TRBV6-6
cdr3_nt: TGTGCCAGCAGTTACTCCGCAGGGAGGGATTCACCCCTCCACTTT
cdr3_aa: CASSYSAGRDSPLHF

d_call: NA
clone_size: once
j_call: TRBJ2-3
v_call: TRBV5-1
cdr3_nt: TGCGCCAGCAGCTTGTCTCGGTACACAGATACGCAGTATTTT
cdr3_aa: CASSLSRYTDTQYF

d_call: NA
clone_size: NA
j_call: TRBJ2-7
v_call: TRBV9
cdr3_nt: TGTGCCAGCAGCGTTCACTGGGGCGACGTCCAACAGTACTTC
cdr3_aa: CASSVHWGDVQQYF

d_call: TRBD1
clone_size: NA
j_call: TRBJ1-2
v_call: TRBV3-1/TRBV3-2
cdr3_nt: TGTGCCAGCAGCCAAGATTTACAGGGGTCCACCTTC
cdr3_aa: CASSQDLQGSTF

d_call: TRBD1
clone_size: few
j_call: TRBJ1-2
v_call: TRBV12-3/TRBV12-4
cdr3_nt: TGTGCCAGCAGAACGGACAGGAACTATGGCTACACCTTC
cdr3_aa: CASRTDRNYGYTF

d_call: TRBD1
clone_size: NA
j_call: TRBJ1-4
v_call: TRBV28
cdr3_nt: TGTGCCAGCAGTGGGCCGACAGGGTCAACTAATGAAAAACTGTTTTTT
cdr3_aa: CASSGPTGSTNEKLFF

d_call: NA
clone_size: NA
j_call: TRBJ1-6
v_call: TRBV11-2
cdr3_nt: TGTGCCAGCAGCACCGGGGGGTATAATTCACCCCTCCACTTT
cdr3_aa: CASSTGGYNSPLHF

d_call: NA
clone_size: NA
j_call: TRBJ2-2
v_call: TRBV7-6
cdr3_nt: TGTGCCAGCAGCTTAGCCGCCACCGGCACCGGGGAGCTGTTTTTT
cdr3_aa: CASSLAATGTGELFF

d_call: TRBD1
clone_size: NA
j_call: TRBJ1-4
v_call: TRBV29-1
cdr3_nt: TGCAGCGGACAGGGGACGACTAATGAAAAACTGTTTTTT
cdr3_aa: CSGQGTTNEKLFF

d_call: TRBD1
clone_size: few
j_call: TRBJ2-1
v_call: TRBV3-1/TRBV3-2
cdr3_nt: TGTGCCAGCATATCCGATGGACAGGGAAGGAATGAGCAGTTCTTC
cdr3_aa: CASISDGQGRNEQFF